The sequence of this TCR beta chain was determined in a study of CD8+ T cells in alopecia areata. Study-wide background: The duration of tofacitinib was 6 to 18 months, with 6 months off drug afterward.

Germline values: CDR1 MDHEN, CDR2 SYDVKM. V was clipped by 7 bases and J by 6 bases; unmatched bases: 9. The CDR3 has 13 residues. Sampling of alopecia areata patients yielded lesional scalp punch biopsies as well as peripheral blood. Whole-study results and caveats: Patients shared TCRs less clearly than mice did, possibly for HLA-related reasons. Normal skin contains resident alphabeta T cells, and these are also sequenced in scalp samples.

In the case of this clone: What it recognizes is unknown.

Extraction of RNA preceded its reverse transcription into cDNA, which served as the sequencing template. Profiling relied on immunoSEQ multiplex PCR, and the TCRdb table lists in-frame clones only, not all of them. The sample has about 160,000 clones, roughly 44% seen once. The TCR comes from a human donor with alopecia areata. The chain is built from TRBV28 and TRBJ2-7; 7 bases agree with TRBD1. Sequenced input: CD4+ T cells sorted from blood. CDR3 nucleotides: TGTGCCAGCATTGGGACAGCCCCTCGCGAGCAGTACTTC. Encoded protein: CASIGTAPREQYF.